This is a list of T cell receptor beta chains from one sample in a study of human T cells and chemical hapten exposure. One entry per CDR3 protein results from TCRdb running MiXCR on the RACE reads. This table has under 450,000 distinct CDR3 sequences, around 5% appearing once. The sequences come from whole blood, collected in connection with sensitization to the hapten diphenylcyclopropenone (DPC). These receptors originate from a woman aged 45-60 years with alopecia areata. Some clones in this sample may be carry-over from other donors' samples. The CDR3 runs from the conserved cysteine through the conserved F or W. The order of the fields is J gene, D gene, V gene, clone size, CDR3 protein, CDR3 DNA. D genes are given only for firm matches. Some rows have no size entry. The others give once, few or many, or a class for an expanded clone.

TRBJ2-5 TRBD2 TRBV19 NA CASSIGLAGEETQYF TGTGCCAGTAGTATCGGACTAGCGGGGGAAGAGACCCAGTACTTC
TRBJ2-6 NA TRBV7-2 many CASSFRAAGANVLTF TGTGCCAGCAGTTTCCGGGCTGCCGGGGCCAACGTCCTGACTTTC
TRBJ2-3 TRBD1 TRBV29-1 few CSVDGTGPPDTQYF TGCAGCGTTGACGGGACAGGGCCCCCCGATACGCAGTATTTT
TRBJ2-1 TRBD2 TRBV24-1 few CATSDGSSGGRSSYNEQFF TGTGCCACCAGTGATGGCTCTAGCGGGGGCCGGAGCTCCTACAATGAGCAGTTCTTC
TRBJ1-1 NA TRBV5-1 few CASSGTQTNTEAFF TGCGCCAGCAGCGGGACTCAAACAAACACTGAAGCTTTCTTT
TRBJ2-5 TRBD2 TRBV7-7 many CASSGTSGRQETQYF TGTGCCAGCAGCGGGACTAGCGGGAGGCAAGAGACCCAGTACTTC
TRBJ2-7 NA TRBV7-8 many CASSMNRGRVAGAHEQYF TGTGCCAGCAGCATGAACAGGGGGCGGGTAGCGGGAGCCCACGAGCAGTACTTC
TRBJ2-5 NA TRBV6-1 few CASSEGESLSQYF TGTGCCAGCAGTGAGGGGGAGTCGTTGTCCCAGTACTTC
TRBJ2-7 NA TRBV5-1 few CASSLEEPRRTEQYF TGCGCCAGCAGCCTTGAGGAACCCCGAAGGACCGAGCAGTACTTC
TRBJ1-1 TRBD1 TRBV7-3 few CASSQDRGRGAFF TGTGCCAGCAGCCAGGACAGGGGCCGTGGGGCTTTCTTT
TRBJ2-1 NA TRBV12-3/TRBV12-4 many CASSLDEQFF TGTGCCAGCAGTTTAGATGAGCAGTTCTTC
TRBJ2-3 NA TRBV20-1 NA CSARPPGGDTQYF TGCAGTGCTAGACCCCCTGGGGGGGATACGCAGTATTTT
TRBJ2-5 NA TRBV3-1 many CASSQAGGQETQYF TGTGCCAGCAGCCAAGCTGGGGGCCAAGAGACCCAGTACTTC